This is a list of T cell receptor beta chains from one sample in a study of monozygotic twins with inflammatory bowel disease. From its re-call of the 5' RACE reads, TCRdb lists each CDR3 protein once, without DNA. The sample table includes under 150,000 distinct CDR3 sequences. What was sequenced was blood. These receptors came from a human donor with ulcerative colitis or Crohn's disease, or a healthy co-twin of an affected twin (not recorded which). Each CDR3 is given with its conserved first and last residue. Expanded clones are given a class, and other clones once, few, many or no size at all.

J gene: TRBJ1-6
V gene: TRBV7-6
clone size: NA
CDR3 protein: CASSRGGTTNSPLHF

J gene: TRBJ1-5
V gene: TRBV7-2
clone size: NA
CDR3 protein: CASSSGGGGNQPQHF

J gene: TRBJ1-4
V gene: TRBV29-1
clone size: NA
CDR3 protein: CSVADSVEEKLFF

J gene: TRBJ2-1
V gene: TRBV11-3
clone size: NA
CDR3 protein: CASTQGGGDNEQFF

J gene: TRBJ2-1
V gene: TRBV7-2
clone size: NA
CDR3 protein: CASSSTTGTENNEQFF

J gene: TRBJ2-1
V gene: TRBV5-1
clone size: NA
CDR3 protein: CASRVGGSYNEQFF

J gene: TRBJ1-1
V gene: TRBV9
clone size: NA
CDR3 protein: CASSVVGGGTPTEAFF

J gene: TRBJ2-3
V gene: TRBV9
clone size: NA
CDR3 protein: CASSVALTGSSTDTQYF

J gene: TRBJ2-2
V gene: TRBV5-1
clone size: NA
CDR3 protein: CASSHNPGEGTGELFF

J gene: TRBJ1-1
V gene: TRBV15
clone size: NA
CDR3 protein: CATSRTWTALNTEAFF

J gene: TRBJ1-4
V gene: TRBV5-1
clone size: NA
CDR3 protein: CASSLGTGENEKLFF

J gene: TRBJ1-5
V gene: TRBV20-1
clone size: NA
CDR3 protein: CSVVPTISNQPQHF

J gene: TRBJ1-2
V gene: TRBV9
clone size: NA
CDR3 protein: CASSFFPDRTNYGYTF

J gene: TRBJ2-1
V gene: TRBV3-1
clone size: medium-sized
CDR3 protein: CASSQAGLVLGEQFF

J gene: TRBJ1-5
V gene: TRBV12-3/TRBV12-4
clone size: NA
CDR3 protein: CASSSGSWAANQPQHF

J gene: TRBJ1-1
V gene: TRBV20-1
clone size: NA
CDR3 protein: CSASLTGQAFF

J gene: TRBJ2-7
V gene: TRBV10-3
clone size: NA
CDR3 protein: CAISESRDSDGRQYF

J gene: TRBJ1-1
V gene: TRBV12-2
clone size: NA
CDR3 protein: CASPPAGTEAFF

J gene: TRBJ2-2
V gene: TRBV5-1
clone size: NA
CDR3 protein: CASSRRTGANTGELFF

J gene: TRBJ2-3
V gene: TRBV4-1
clone size: NA
CDR3 protein: CASSREGDTQYF

J gene: TRBJ1-2
V gene: TRBV18
clone size: NA
CDR3 protein: CASSRQEANYGYTF

J gene: TRBJ2-1
V gene: TRBV6-6
clone size: NA
CDR3 protein: CASKDRSYNEQFF